This is a list of T cell receptor beta chains from one sample in a study of blood T cell repertoires in COVID-19. This table comes from immunoSEQ multiplex PCR, and its TCRdb copy is limited to in-frame clones, with some not included. The sample records about 240,000 clones, more than 75% being singletons. Material: peripheral blood. The receptor set was obtained from a woman aged 55-70 years with active or convalescent COVID-19. Each CDR3 is given with its conserved first and last residue. Each record gives: CDR3 protein, V gene.

CDR3aa: CASSTQGGQPQHF
v_gene: TRBV19

CDR3aa: CASSATSGGSYQQFF
v_gene: TRBV9

CDR3aa: CAWSVQGTETQYF
v_gene: TRBV30

CDR3aa: CASSPFWTPSGVYTGELFF
v_gene: TRBV21-1

CDR3aa: CASGGGSETQYF
v_gene: TRBV12-3/TRBV12-4

CDR3aa: CASSLGTSGTYEQYF
v_gene: TRBV7-2

CDR3aa: CASSFSGTSYHEQYF
v_gene: TRBV7-2

CDR3aa: CASSQVATGAANTGELFF
v_gene: TRBV3-1/TRBV3-2

CDR3aa: CASRLGTDYGYTF
v_gene: TRBV12-3/TRBV12-4

CDR3aa: CASSGSGGAYNEQFF
v_gene: TRBV27

CDR3aa: CASSHPTGSGELFF
v_gene: TRBV13

CDR3aa: CASSVVPAGNNEQFF
v_gene: TRBV9

CDR3aa: CASSLPSAEYRTGELFF
v_gene: TRBV5-1

CDR3aa: CAISDYSRVDYGYTF
v_gene: TRBV10-3

CDR3aa: CASSLAGPDTIYF
v_gene: TRBV7-9

CDR3aa: CASRGQGAANYGYTF
v_gene: TRBV27

CDR3aa: CASKRTGGPETQYF
v_gene: TRBV2

CDR3aa: CASSYSTSGALTDTQYF
v_gene: TRBV6-2/TRBV6-3

CDR3aa: CASRDPLAGESASTDTQYF
v_gene: TRBV28